This T cell receptor (beta chain) was captured in a study of HIV-infected children after antiretroviral therapy interruption. A 3' RACE protocol on RNA, with unique molecular identifiers, produced the TCR library. TCRdb re-derived calls from the 3' RACE reads in MiXCR, one entry per CDR3 protein. The profile shows some 40,000 distinct CDR3 sequences, just over 6.5% of them singletons. Documented treatment: PENTA 11 planned treatment interruption arm or continuous ART arm. The CDR3 has 14 residues. In germline, CDR1 is SEHNR, CDR2 FQNEAQ (reference sequence). V was pared by 1 base and J by 2 bases, with 1 base of the junction left unmatched. This clonotype was observed many times.

The sequencing here drew on CD45RA+ CD4+ T cells from PBMCs, pooled from several time points, taken from a donor given antiretroviral therapy, either interrupted or continuous. As to subset: naive CD4+ CD45RA+ CD45RO- T cells. The chain joins TRBV7-9 to TRBJ2-5; 7 bases fit TRBD1. The clonotype originates from a pool of human donors with HIV. The CDR3 region is CASSLGDRQETQYF. The CDR3 DNA follows: TGTGCCAGCAGCTTAGGGGACAGACAAGAGACCCAGTACTTC.